These T cell receptor beta chains were read from a single sample in a study of OX40 agonist ivuxolimab in advanced cancers. The table came from immunoSEQ multiplex PCR; TCRdb's copy has only in-frame clones and leaves some out. The table shows roughly 83,000 clones, with less than 95% occurring only once. The sample was CD4+ or CD8+ T cells sorted from blood, taken in a trial of the OX40 agonist ivuxolimab. These receptors all stem from an adult with an advanced solid tumor such as melanoma, head and neck, liver or kidney cancer. Both conserved end residues are part of each CDR3. The order of the fields is V gene, J gene, clone size, D gene, CDR3 DNA, CDR3 protein. D genes are given only for firm matches. Only some rows state a clone size, as once, few, many or a class for expanded clones.

TRBV7-9	TRBJ2-3	NA	NA	TGTGCCAGCAGCTTACCGATTGCTACAGATACGCAGTATTTT	CASSLPIATDTQYF
TRBV30	TRBJ1-3	NA	NA	TGTGCCTGGAGTGTACGACCGAGTAGAAACACCATATATTTT	CAWSVRPSRNTIYF
TRBV11-2	TRBJ1-4	NA	NA	TGTGCCAGCAGTACTAGGGAAAAACTGTTTTTT	CASSTREKLFF
TRBV6-5	TRBJ2-7	NA	NA	TGTGCCAGCAGTTACTCTAACGAGCAGTACTTC	CASSYSNEQYF
TRBV4-1	TRBJ1-5	NA	TRBD1	TGCGCCAGCAGCCAGGACAGGGGCTGGTTACCCCAGCATTTT	CASSQDRGWLPQHF
TRBV6-5	TRBJ1-1	NA	NA	TGTGCCAGCAGTTATCGTGTGGGTGAGGGGAACAATGAAGCTTTCTTT	CASSYRVGEGNNEAFF
TRBV9	TRBJ2-3	once	TRBD1	TGTGCCAGCAGCATTAGGACAGGATTCACAGATACGCAGTATTTT	CASSIRTGFTDTQYF
TRBV7-9	TRBJ2-1	NA	NA	TGTGCCAGCAGCACCTGGGAAATAGCTATTCCTGAGCAGTTCTTC	CASSTWEIAIPEQFF
TRBV7-2	TRBJ1-4	NA	TRBD1	TGTGCCAGCAGCTTAGAGTGGCAGGGGGGAAATAATGAAAAACTGTTTTTT	CASSLEWQGGNNEKLFF
TRBV19	TRBJ1-1	NA	NA	TGTGCCAGCCGGAACACTGAAGCTTTCTTT	CASRNTEAFF
TRBV19	TRBJ2-1	NA	TRBD2	TGTGCCAGTAGCTATGATGGCGGGAGCTCCTACAATGAGCAGTTCTTC	CASSYDGGSSYNEQFF
TRBV6-1	TRBJ1-5	NA	NA	TGTGCCAGCAGTGAAGTAGGACAGTTCAATCAGCCCCAGCATTTT	CASSEVGQFNQPQHF
TRBV9	TRBJ2-1	NA	TRBD2	TGTGCCAGCAGCCCGGCGGGAGGTAATGAGCAGTTCTTC	CASSPAGGNEQFF
TRBV19	TRBJ2-1	once	TRBD2	TGTGCCAGTAGTATAGATTCGTCAGCGGGGATCGAGCAGTTCTTC	CASSIDSSAGIEQFF
TRBV27	TRBJ1-5	NA	NA	TGTGCCAGCAGTTTAATGGGGGGACTCCAGCCCCAGCATTTT	CASSLMGGLQPQHF
TRBV19	TRBJ2-2	NA	TRBD1	TGTGCCAGCTCCACAGGGGACGGCACCGGGGAGCTGTTTTTT	CASSTGDGTGELFF
TRBV28	TRBJ1-2	NA	TRBD1	TGTGCCAGCAGTTTACACCTCCGGGACAGGAGTGTTTATGGCTACACCTTC	CASSLHLRDRSVYGYTF
TRBV11-2	TRBJ2-1	NA	NA	TGTGCCAGCAGCTACGCTACGTGGGATGAGCAGTTCTTC	CASSYATWDEQFF
TRBV28	TRBJ2-1	NA	TRBD2	TGTGCCAGCAGTTGGCCGGCTAGCGGGGGAAGCTCCTACAATGAGCAGTTCTTC	CASSWPASGGSSYNEQFF
TRBV7-8	TRBJ2-1	once	TRBD2	TGTGCCAGCAGCTTAGAACTTTCCGGACTAGCAACCTTCTATGAGCAGTTCTTC	CASSLELSGLATFYEQFF
TRBV9	TRBJ2-1	NA	NA	TGTGCCAGCAGCGTAAGGGTCAATGAGCAGTTCTTC	CASSVRVNEQFF
TRBV7-3	TRBJ2-5	NA	TRBD2	TGTGCCAGCAGCAGGGGACTACAAGAGACCCAGTACTTC	CASSRGLQETQYF
TRBV7-2	TRBJ2-1	NA	TRBD2	TGTGCCAGCAGCTTACTAGCGGGAGGACTAAGCTCCTACAATGAGCAGTTCTTC	CASSLLAGGLSSYNEQFF
TRBV28	TRBJ2-3	NA	TRBD1	TGTGCCAGCACCAGACAGGGGGACCCGCCAGATACGCAGTATTTT	CASTRQGDPPDTQYF
TRBV4-3	TRBJ2-3	NA	NA	TGCGCCAGCAGCCAAGAGGCGATAAGGTCCGATACGCAGTATTTT	CASSQEAIRSDTQYF
TRBV6-1	TRBJ1-5	NA	TRBD1	TGTGCCAGCAGTGAAACACAGGGGGCGGGTCAGCCCCAGCATTTT	CASSETQGAGQPQHF
TRBV30	TRBJ1-1	NA	NA	TGTGCCTGGAGTATTGGAAGGTCAGCAGAAGCTTTCTTT	CAWSIGRSAEAFF
TRBV11-1	TRBJ2-3	NA	NA	TGTGCCAGCAGAGCGCGTAGGAGCACAGATACGCAGTATTTT	CASRARRSTDTQYF
TRBV2	TRBJ2-1	NA	TRBD2	TGTGCCAGCCCCGGGGGGACTAGCGGGGGGTTCAGATCCTACAATGAGCAGTTCTTC	CASPGGTSGGFRSYNEQFF
TRBV28	TRBJ1-5	once	NA	TGTGCCAGCAGTGGGGGCAGCCTCAATCAGCCCCAGCATTTT	CASSGGSLNQPQHF
TRBV28	TRBJ2-7	NA	NA	TGTGCCAGCGTCTTCGGGGGATCCTCGGTGGACGTCGACGAGCAGTACTTC	CASVFGGSSVDVDEQYF